Following are 27 T cell receptor beta chains from one sample sequenced in a study of blood T cells in healthy people across ages. Primed by a sample-barcoded 5' primer and a J-beta primer mix, a second PCR proceeded for 7 to 11 cycles. In TCRdb, the 5' RACE reads were re-called with MiXCR into one record per CDR3 protein. The table lists about 640,000 distinct CDR3 sequences, 58% of them singletons. The sample taken for sequencing was blood. These receptor sequences come from a man in his sixties in good health.

This chain joins TRBV7-2 and TRBJ1-4; TRBD1 matches 7 bases. The junction had 6 bases not matched to a gene; V was cut back by 5 bases and J by 3 bases. The CDR3 is made up of 15 amino acids. Germline V gives CDR1 SGHTA, CDR2 FQGNSA. The CDR3 reads CASSRDRASNEKLFF. In DNA, the CDR3 is TGTGCCAGCAGCCGAGACAGGGCTTCTAATGAAAAACTGTTTTTT. The entire variable domain, with the rest obtained from reference TRBV7-2 and TRBJ1-4, is as follows: GAGVSQSPSNKVTEKGKDVELRCDPISGHTALYWYRQSLGQGLEFLIYFQGNSAPDKSGLPSDRFSAERTGGSVSTLTIQRTQQEDSAVYLCASSRDRASNEKLFFGSGTQLSVL.

Comment on this clonotype: Relative to the germline gene, one junction end is altered; a read error may explain this. The chain has TRBV20-1 and TRBJ2-3, with 12 bases identical to TRBD1. Germline lookup yields CDR1 DFQATT and CDR2 SNEGSKA (reference sequence). The CDR3 spans 16 residues. CDR3 DNA sequence: TGCAGTGCTAGCCCGGGACAGGGGGCTGGCACAGATACGCGGTATTTT. Protein product: CSASPGQGAGTDTRYF.

J is TRBJ2-3 and V is TRBV5-1; D perhaps matches TRBD2 (6 bases). Trimming left V 0 bases short and J 6 bases short, with 17 bases between. The CDR3 totals 16 residues. Germline V CDR1 and CDR2: SGHRS, YFSETQ. The CDR3 sequence: CASSLGGAGRSDTQYF. DNA for the CDR3: TGCGCCAGCAGCTTGGGTGGCGCGGGGCGTTCGGATACGCAGTATTTT.

The V gene is TRBV5-5, the J gene TRBJ2-7, with D possibly TRBD1 on 6 matching bases. The CDR3 is made up of 15 amino acids. Trimming removed 2 bases from V and 2 bases from J, with 14 bases in between. The V gene's germline CDR1 is SGHKS and CDR2 YYEKEE (reference sequence). The CDR3 nucleotides are TGTGCCAGCAGCTTTTCGACAGGAATGCCCTACGAGCAGTACTTC. This gives the protein CASSFSTGMPYEQYF.

The chain recombines TRBV10-3 with TRBJ2-7, with unresolved D. This CDR3 comprises 14 residues. V lost 0 bases, J lost 3 bases, and 9 bases lay in between. Germline V lookup: CDR1 ENHRY, CDR2 SYGVKD. The CDR3 reads CAISESTGYYEQYF. The DNA for the CDR3 is TGTGCCATCAGTGAGTCGACCGGGTACTACGAGCAGTACTTC.

This clonotype was recorded a few times. The J gene is TRBJ2-5, the V gene TRBV21-1; TRBD2, the D gene given by the table, was not confirmed from the DNA. TRBV21-1 is labeled a pseudogene. The CDR3 consists of 14 residues. CDR3 amino acids: CASSKPGGGETQYF. In DNA form, the CDR3 reads TGTGCCAGCAGCAAACCGGGGGGAGGAGAGACCCAGTACTTC.

J is TRBJ1-2 and V is TRBV20-1; TRBD1 matches at 7 bases. Germline V gene data show CDR1 as DFQATT and CDR2 as SNEGSKA (reference sequence). Germline trimming cut 3 bases from V and 3 bases from J; bases unmatched to any gene: 4. The CDR3 is 13 amino acids. CDR3 sequence (DNA): TGCAGTGCTAGCCGGACAGGCGACTATGGCTACACCTTC. Amino acid sequence: CSASRTGDYGYTF.

The rearrangement joins TRBV10-2 to TRBJ1-4, with 11 positions matching TRBD1. Per germline, CDR1 WSHSY and CDR2 SAAADI. CDR3 length: 16 amino acids. The junction had 9 bases not matched to a gene; V was cut back by 6 bases and J by 6 bases. The chain's CDR3 is CASSGQGASTDEKLFF. DNA of the CDR3: TGCGCCAGCAGCGGACAGGGGGCGTCTACTGATGAAAAACTGTTTTTT.

This chain uses TRBV27 with TRBJ1-5; the D gene is possibly TRBD1 (5 bases). Per the germline V gene, CDR1 is MNHEY and CDR2 is SMNVEV (reference sequence). Trimming pared 6 bases from V and 0 bases from J, leaving 9 bases between. The CDR3 sequence is 14 residues long. DNA for the CDR3: TGTGCCAGCAGAAGGACATATAGCAATCAGCCCCAGCATTTT. Its translation: CASRRTYSNQPQHF.

This chain connects TRBV18 to TRBJ1-2, with 7 bases matching TRBD1. The CDR3 runs 15 residues. Germline V gene data show CDR1 as KGHSH and CDR2 as LQKENI. J was trimmed by 2 bases and V by 6 bases; bases with no gene match: 9. This CDR3 is CASSPNRGPNYGYTF. In nucleotides, the CDR3 is TGTGCCAGCTCTCCGAACAGGGGACCCAACTATGGCTACACCTTC.

With regard to this clonotype: A single base separates this from a much larger clone, so it may be a read error. This chain connects TRBV3-1 to TRBJ2-1, with 9 bases lining up with TRBD1. CDR1 is LGHDT and CDR2 is YNNKEL in the germline V gene (reference sequence). The trim removed 4 bases at V and 13 bases at J, leaving 14 bases unmatched. The CDR3 sequence is 15 residues long. In nucleotides, the CDR3 is TGTGCCAGCAGCCTCGGGACAGGGATGCGCGAGACCCAGTTCTTC. Its translation is CASSLGTGMRETQFF.

The chain recombines TRBV5-1 with TRBJ1-2; a possible D gene is TRBD1 (6 bases). The V end lost 7 bases, the J end lost 3 bases, and 16 bases lay between the germline ends. This CDR3 is built from 14 residues. CDR1 is SGHRS, CDR2 YFSETQ, per germline. CDR3 nucleotides: TGCGCCAGCGGTCAACCGGGACAAGACTATGGCTACACCTTC. It yields the protein CASGQPGQDYGYTF.

The V and J genes are TRBV6-1 and TRBJ2-7, with D possibly matching TRBD1 (6 bases). The ends were cut back, 0 bases at V and 2 bases at J, with 11 bases in the middle. Germline V gene sequence: CDR1 MNHNS, CDR2 SASEGT. The CDR3 is 15 residues long. CDR3: CASSEAGAPTYEQYF. The DNA for the CDR3 is TGTGCCAGCAGTGAAGCGGGGGCCCCCACCTACGAGCAGTACTTC.

This rearrangement joins TRBV10-3 to TRBJ1-1, with D perhaps TRBD1 (6 bases). CDR1 is ENHRY and CDR2 is SYGVKD in the germline V gene. Trimming took off 4 bases at V and 0 bases at J, with 18 bases between the two ends. The CDR3 extends over 17 amino acids. This CDR3 is CAISGGRAQGLNTEAFF. CDR3 nucleotides: TGTGCCATCAGTGGGGGGAGGGCACAGGGCCTGAACACTGAAGCTTTCTTT.

A few counts support this clonotype. The V and J genes are TRBV10-1 and TRBJ2-1, with no clear D. V lost 2 bases and J 12 bases, leaving 11 bases between the germline ends. The germline CDR1 and CDR2 sequences are WNHNN and SYGVQD (reference sequence). The CDR3 is 12 residues long. This CDR3 is CASSEGLGVQFF. CDR3 sequence (DNA): TGCGCCAGCAGTGAGGGTTTGGGCGTGCAGTTCTTC.

Remarks on this clonotype: With a much larger clone just one base away, this may be a read error. The chain has TRBV15 and TRBJ2-1, with 7 bases fitting TRBD1. CDR1 and CDR2 from the germline V gene are LNHNV and YYDKDF (reference sequence). J gave up 0 bases and V 0 bases, and 8 bases lay outside the gene matches. The CDR3 has 18 residues. The CDR3 coding sequence is TGTGCCACCAGCAGAGATGCCGTCGGGGACAGCTCCTACAATGAGCAGTTCTTC. It translates to CATSRDAVGDSSYNEQFF.

The chain joins TRBV12-3 or TRBV12-4 to TRBJ1-2; 7 bases are shared with TRBD1. The CDR3 loop spans 12 amino acids. The V segment lost 8 bases and the J segment 4 bases; nucleotides outside the gene matches: 4. The CDR3 loop is CASRAGGYGYTF. The CDR3 bases are TGTGCCAGCCGGGCAGGGGGCTATGGCTACACCTTC.

This chain links TRBV5-6 with TRBJ2-3; 12 bases align to TRBD2. The CDR3 covers 18 residues. Germline V lookup: CDR1 SGHDT, CDR2 YYEEEE. V was clipped by 2 bases and J by 0 bases; unmatched bases: 7. As DNA, the CDR3 is TGTGCCAGCAGCTTTGAGCTAGCGGGGGGGCGGAGCACAGATACGCAGTATTTT. The encoded protein is CASSFELAGGRSTDTQYF. Based on the CDR3 plus reference TRBV5-6 and TRBJ2-3, the full variable domain is DAGVTQSPTHLIKTRGQQVTLRCSPKSGHDTVSWYQQALGQGPQFIFQYYEEEERQRGNFPDRFSGHQFPNYSSELNVNALLLGDSALYLCASSFELAGGRSTDTQYFGPGTRLTVL.

In its sample, this clonotype was seen a few times. The V gene is TRBV7-2, the J gene TRBJ2-5; 9 bases agree with TRBD2. Germline loops: CDR1 SGHTA, CDR2 FQGNSA. This CDR3 contains 17 residues. The trim removed 0 bases at V and 5 bases at J, leaving 10 bases unmatched. The DNA of the CDR3 is TGTGCCAGCAGCTTAGCGCTGGAACTAGCGGGTTGGGAGACCCAGTACTTC. This translates into CASSLALELAGWETQYF.

The genes are TRBV3-1 and TRBJ2-7; D assignment may be TRBD1 or TRBD2 (5 bases each). V was cut by 4 bases and J by 5 bases, with 9 bases left in between. Per germline, CDR1 LGHDT and CDR2 YNNKEL (reference sequence). CDR3 length equals 12 residues. Here the CDR3 reads CASSPEGHEQYF. In DNA, the CDR3 is TGTGCCAGCAGCCCTGAGGGACACGAGCAGTACTTC.

The rearrangement joins TRBV29-1 to TRBJ2-3, with D uncertain. Trimming cost V 3 bases and J 6 bases, with 7 bases left between them. The CDR3 runs 11 residues. Germline assignment: CDR1 SQVTM and CDR2 ANQGSEA. The CDR3 reads CSVESGDTQYF. The CDR3 DNA sequence: TGCAGCGTTGAGTCCGGGGATACGCAGTATTTT.

The chain joins TRBV6-5 to TRBJ2-3; the D gene is possibly TRBD2 (5 bases). Trimming shortened V by 2 bases and J by 2 bases, and 11 bases separated the two germline ends. The CDR3 length is 15 residues. CDR1 is MNHEY, CDR2 SVGAGI, per germline. CDR3 sequence (DNA): TGTGCCAGCAGTTACAGCAGGCTAGCCACAGATACGCAGTATTTT. Translation gives CASSYSRLATDTQYF.

The chain recombines TRBV28 with TRBJ1-4; D gene unclear. V was clipped by 6 bases and J by 8 bases, with 10 bases between them. This CDR3 comprises 12 residues. Germline V gene lookup returns CDR1 MDHEN and CDR2 SYDVKM. CDR3 region: CASRLRGEKLFF. The CDR3 DNA reads as TGTGCCAGCAGACTCCGTGGGGAAAAACTGTTTTTT.

The chain is built from TRBV29-1 and TRBJ2-1; 7 positions agree with TRBD1. This CDR3 has 12 amino acids. Trimming removed 6 bases from V and 8 bases from J; junction bases left unmatched: 7. The germline V gene has CDR1 SQVTM and CDR2 ANQGSEA. The CDR3 region has the DNA TGCAGCGTCGTTACACAGGGGTATGAGCAGTTCTTC. Encoded protein: CSVVTQGYEQFF.

The gene calls are TRBV20-1 and TRBJ1-1; D is unclear. The V gene's germline CDR1 is DFQATT and CDR2 SNEGSKA (reference sequence). The ends were cut back, 1 base at V and 1 base at J, with 10 bases in the middle. This CDR3 region has 14 residues. The DNA of the CDR3 is TGCAGTGCTAGAGGTCGAGGCAGGAACACTGAAGCTTTCTTT. Its protein is CSARGRGRNTEAFF.

This clonotype was counted at least ten times. J is TRBJ2-1 and V is TRBV20-1; 12 nucleotides line up with TRBD2. V lost 5 bases to trimming and J lost 10 bases; unmatched junction nucleotides: 6. The CDR3 sequence is 13 residues long. In germline, CDR1 is DFQATT, CDR2 SNEGSKA (reference sequence). The CDR3 DNA follows: TGCAGTGCTCTAGCGGGGGGGCTTTGGGAGCAGTTCTTC. It is translated as CSALAGGLWEQFF.

This rearrangement joins TRBV12-3 or TRBV12-4 to TRBJ2-5; TRBD1 matches 9 bases. The V segment lost 10 bases and the J segment 2 bases; nucleotides outside the gene matches: 14. The CDR3 length is 16 residues. CDR3 coding DNA: TGTGCCACTTCCCCCGGCGGGACAGGGACTCAAGAGACCCAGTACTTC. Its protein product is CATSPGGTGTQETQYF.